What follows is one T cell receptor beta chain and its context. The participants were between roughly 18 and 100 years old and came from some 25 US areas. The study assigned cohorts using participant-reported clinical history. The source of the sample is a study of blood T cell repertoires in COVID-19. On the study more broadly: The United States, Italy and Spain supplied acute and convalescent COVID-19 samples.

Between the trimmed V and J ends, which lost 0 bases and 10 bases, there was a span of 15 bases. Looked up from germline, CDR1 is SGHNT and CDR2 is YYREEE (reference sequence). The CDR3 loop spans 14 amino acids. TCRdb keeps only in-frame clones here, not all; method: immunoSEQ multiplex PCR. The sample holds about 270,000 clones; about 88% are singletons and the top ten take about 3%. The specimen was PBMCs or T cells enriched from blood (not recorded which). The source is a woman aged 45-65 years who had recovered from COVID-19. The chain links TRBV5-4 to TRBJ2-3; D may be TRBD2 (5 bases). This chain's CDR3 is CASSLEGSTLSQYF. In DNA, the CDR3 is TGTGCCAGCAGCTTGGAAGGGAGTACCTTGTCGCAGTATTTT.